The TCR beta chain under discussion was sequenced for a study of T cell responses to AZD1222 COVID-19 vaccine. Points from the study as a whole: In the spike-specific TCR repertoire, nearly half reportedly target unmutated variant regions. With two AZD1222 doses given, Spike-specific TCR breadth and depth both rose. Just a handful of AZD1222 recipients tested seropositive at baseline.

Concerning this clone: Its antigen is still unknown.

Only in-frame clones appear in the TCRdb table, and some are missing; sequencing was by immunoSEQ multiplex PCR. This repertoire shows 100,000 to 150,000 clones, over 85% found once; its top ten account for 5.4%. The CDR3 spans 12 residues. Per germline, CDR1 SQVTM and CDR2 ANQGSEA. With 7 bases removed from V and 8 bases from J, the gap between germline ends came to 15 bases. This sequence originates from an adult in good health. The sequences come from peripheral blood, collected on day 0 of AZD1222 vaccination. The chain couples TRBV29-1 to TRBJ2-1, with D unclear. This CDR3 reads CSADRLRDEQFF. DNA for the CDR3: TGCAGCGCCGACCGACTTCGAGATGAGCAGTTCTTC.